The source of this T cell receptor (beta chain) is a study of blood T cells in healthy people across ages. It was with a sample-barcoded 5' primer and a J-beta primer mix that a second PCR of roughly 7 to 12 cycles was run. A single record per CDR3 protein comes from TCRdb applying MiXCR to the 5' RACE reads. Altogether some 860,000 distinct CDR3 sequences are present, approximately 53% being singletons, with the ten largest covering under 30%. About this clonotype itself: Its antigen is not known.

Each donor gave about 9.3 milliliters of peripheral blood. Study-wide results and limits: Investigators treated diversity estimates from one million T cells as underestimates.

The source of this sequence is a man aged 35 to 55 in good health. Material for sequencing was blood.

In DNA, the CDR3 is TGCAGTGCTAGAGATCCCCGGAATGAGCAGTTCTTC. Protein: CSARDPRNEQFF. This sequence joins TRBV20-1 and TRBJ2-1; the D is unclear. The CDR3 runs to 12 residues. CDR1 and CDR2 from the germline V gene are DFQATT and SNEGSKA (reference sequence). V was shortened by 0 bases and J by 7 bases, with 7 bases between the two germline ends.